This T cell receptor (beta chain) was sequenced during a study of blood T cell repertoires in COVID-19. Across the whole study: There were acute and convalescent COVID-19 samples, and they came from the United States, Italy and Spain. Sources were T cells, B-cell-depleted T cells, or PBMCs; the material itself was cDNA or gDNA.

Authors' analysis steps: Amplifying reference gene primers gave estimates of nucleated cell counts. Assay: immunoSEQ multiplex PCR; the TCRdb copy retains only in-frame clones and omits some. From that table come the V and J calls and clone size; the DNA was used to work out D and trimming. The data show 20,000 to 25,000 clones, 73% seen once. This CDR3 is built from 13 residues. The V gene's germline CDR1 is MGHRA and CDR2 YSYEKL. Trimming cost V 3 bases and J 12 bases; bases outside gene matches: 4. The sequence was obtained from a human donor in a cohort sampled during active or convalescent COVID-19. This rearrangement joins TRBV4-1 to TRBJ2-1; 11 bases map to TRBD2. Material: peripheral blood. The CDR3 sequence: CASSQLAGGRQFF. The CDR3 nucleotides read TGCGCCAGCAGCCAGCTAGCGGGGGGCCGGCAGTTCTTC.